Detailed here is one TCR beta chain. Some clones are missing from TCRdb's copy, which holds only in-frame ones; the method was immunoSEQ multiplex PCR. The profile shows hundreds of thousands of clones, roughly 85% of them singletons. This record belongs to a study of blood T cell repertoires in COVID-19. Overall study context: The United States, Italy and Spain were the sources of the acute and convalescent COVID-19 samples. From T cells, B-cell-depleted T cells, or PBMCs came the material, which was cDNA or gDNA.

There are 16 residues in the CDR3. Per germline, CDR1 LGHNA and CDR2 YSLEER. V lost 1 base and J 10 bases, leaving 19 bases between the germline ends. This receptor was taken from a woman aged 50 to 60 with acute COVID-19. V is TRBV4-3 and J is TRBJ1-4, with D tentatively TRBD1 (5 bases). The source material was PBMCs or T cells enriched from blood (not recorded which). The CDR3 DNA sequence: TGCGCCAGCAGCCAAGGCCACGGGACTTCTGAGATAAAACTGTTTTTT. It translates to CASSQGHGTSEIKLFF.